This TCR beta chain came from a study of cytomegalovirus exposure and HLA in healthy donors. General observations from the study: A later analysis linked a missense variant in DCLRE1C to the trimming of TCR beta V and J genes. Available immune exposure information was restricted to CMV serostatus only.

Deletions cut 3 bases from V and 7 bases from J, with 10 bases between. This CDR3 comprises 13 residues. CDR1 is MGHRA and CDR2 is YSYEKL in the germline V gene. As regards this clone: Antigen: not known.

13 Jbeta primers and 60 Vbeta primers were used for the PCR. Sequencing used immunoSEQ multiplex PCR; TCRdb keeps in-frame clones, though not all of them. This table has approximately 89,000 clones, around 77% appearing once. The sequence was collected from a man younger than 45 in good health and CMV-seronegative. The chain recombines TRBV4-1 with TRBJ1-5; no firm D call. The sequenced sample consisted of PBMCs. The CDR3, as DNA: TGCGCCAGCAGCCAGGAGGGTTGGCAGCCCCAGCATTTT. Protein product: CASSQEGWQPQHF.